This TCR beta chain was sequenced for a study of blood T cell repertoires in COVID-19. Study background: Acute and convalescent COVID-19 samples came from the United States, Italy and Spain.

Losses at the gene ends were 3 bases for V and 1 base for J; bases not matched to a gene: 9. The germline CDR1 and CDR2 sequences are DFQATT and SNEGSKA (reference sequence). The CDR3 length is 17 residues. Measured with immunoSEQ multiplex PCR; TCRdb has only the in-frame clones, and not every one. The top ten hold 0.7% of the sample, which has about 260,000 clones, 88% seen once. This clone was detected only once. This chain connects TRBV20-1 to TRBJ2-5; TRBD2 matches at 12 bases. This receptor was identified in a human donor in a cohort sampled during active COVID-19. The sequenced sample consisted of peripheral blood. CDR3 protein: CSASHRTSGDIQETQYF. CDR3 DNA: TGCAGTGCTAGTCATAGGACTAGCGGGGACATCCAAGAGACCCAGTACTTC.